These 29 T cell receptor beta chains share one sample of origin, sequenced in a study of identifying expanded T cells in peripheral blood. Clones were sequenced by immunoSEQ multiplex PCR, and TCRdb holds only the in-frame ones, with some missing. This sample carries 81,000 or so clones, about four fifths of them seen once, and the ten largest clones take about 20%. Sequenced: blood. The receptors were sampled from a person between 18 and 75 years old in good health.

This sequence joins TRBV25-1 and TRBJ2-7; no definite D call. This CDR3 is built from 11 residues. Germline V CDR1 and CDR2: MGHDK, SYGVNS. The V end lost 2 bases, the J end lost 4 bases, and 3 bases lay between the germline ends. The CDR3 sequence: CASSEAYEQYF. The CDR3 DNA reads as TGTGCCAGCAGTGAAGCGTACGAGCAGTACTTC.

The gene calls are TRBV7-2 and TRBJ1-5, with D hard to call. V was shortened by 1 base and J by 2 bases, with 12 bases between the two germline ends. The CDR3 runs 16 residues. The germline gives CDR1 SGHTA, CDR2 FQGNSA. The CDR3, as DNA: TGTGCCAGCAGCTTAGTCGGCGGCGGAGGCAATCAGCCCCAGCATTTT. Its translation: CASSLVGGGGNQPQHF.

V is TRBV4-3 and J is TRBJ2-3; 7 nucleotides align to TRBD2. Germline V gene data show CDR1 as LGHNA and CDR2 as YSLEER. V trimming: 1 base; J trimming: 0 bases; junction bases outside the gene matches: 1. This CDR3 comprises 15 residues. DNA for the CDR3: TGCGCCAGCAGCCAAGGTAGCGGGAGCACAGATACGCAGTATTTT. Protein product: CASSQGSGSTDTQYF.

The V call is TRBV19, the J call TRBJ1-1; a possible D gene is TRBD1 (5 bases). The V end was cut by 4 bases, the J end by 4 bases, with 13 bases between. Germline V CDR1 and CDR2: LNHDA, SQIVND (reference sequence). This CDR3 region has 14 residues. CDR3 in DNA: TGTGCCAGTAGTACCGCCGGGGACGGCACTGAAGCTTTCTTT. This sequence encodes CASSTAGDGTEAFF.

The chain links TRBV11-2 to TRBJ2-1, with 9 bases identical to TRBD2. CDR1 is SGHAT, CDR2 FQNNGV, per germline. There are 15 residues in the CDR3. The trim removed 5 bases at V and 6 bases at J, leaving 8 bases unmatched. CDR3 region: CASSNSGRLGNEQFF. The CDR3 DNA is TGTGCCAGCAGCAATAGCGGGAGACTTGGCAATGAGCAGTTCTTC.

There are a few counts of this clone. The chain couples TRBV19 to TRBJ1-5; no clear D. CDR1 and CDR2 (germline): LNHDA, SQIVND (reference sequence). V lost 1 base and J 6 bases, leaving 4 bases between the germline ends. CDR3 size: 12 residues. The CDR3 loop reads CASSIGAQPQHF. CDR3 DNA: TGTGCCAGTAGTATAGGGGCTCAGCCCCAGCATTTT.

The rearrangement joins TRBV11-3 to TRBJ2-2; perhaps TRBD1 as D (5 bases). The V end was cut by 5 bases, the J end by 1 base, with 11 bases between. The CDR3 is 15 residues long. The germline V gene has CDR1 SGHNT and CDR2 YENEEA. Here the CDR3 reads CASSLQGLNTGELFF. The CDR3 bases are TGTGCCAGCAGCCTTCAGGGCCTGAACACCGGGGAGCTGTTTTTT.

The chain uses TRBV4-3 and TRBJ2-7; 11 nucleotides line up with TRBD2. The length of the CDR3 is 15 residues. V lost 5 bases to trimming and J lost 4 bases; unmatched junction nucleotides: 7. CDR1 is LGHNA, CDR2 YSLEER, per germline. CDR3: CASSSIAGGFYEQYF. The CDR3 DNA reads as TGCGCCAGCAGCTCCATAGCGGGAGGGTTTTACGAGCAGTACTTC.

The chain links TRBV19 to TRBJ2-7; 7 positions agree with TRBD1. Germline CDR1 is LNHDA and CDR2 is SQIVND (reference sequence). There are 14 residues in the CDR3. J lost 5 bases, V lost 3 bases, and 7 bases had no gene match. The CDR3 region is CASSIGTAFDEQYF. CDR3 DNA: TGTGCCAGTAGTATCGGGACAGCTTTCGACGAGCAGTACTTC.

The genes are TRBV14 and TRBJ2-1; 7 bases are shared with TRBD2. The ends lost 0 bases at V and 9 bases at J; junction bases unmatched: 5. The CDR3 length is 14 residues. Germline lookup yields CDR1 SGHDN and CDR2 FVKESK. The CDR3 is CASSQDLAGVEQFF. In nucleotides, the CDR3 is TGTGCCAGCAGCCAAGACCTCGCGGGAGTTGAGCAGTTCTTC.

The V call is TRBV7-9, the J call TRBJ2-3; the match to TRBD1 covers 7 bases. The junction had 3 bases not matched to a gene; V was cut back by 2 bases and J by 4 bases. This CDR3 has 14 amino acids. Germline V lookup: CDR1 SEHNR, CDR2 FQNEAQ (reference sequence). The CDR3 DNA is TGTGCCAGCAGCTTAAGGCAGGGGGCAGATACGCAGTATTTT. It encodes CASSLRQGADTQYF.

The chain recombines TRBV5-4 with TRBJ2-4; TRBD2 is a possible D gene (5 bases). The germline V gene has CDR1 SGHNT and CDR2 YYREEE (reference sequence). The V gene lost 0 bases and the J gene lost 9 bases, with 13 bases spanning the gap. This CDR3 spans 14 amino acids. The DNA of the CDR3 is TGTGCCAGCAGCTTGGGAGTGGAGAGGGTCATTCAGTACTTC. As protein: CASSLGVERVIQYF.

The CDR3 region is CASSQDKGLAGVRPYEQYF. CDR3 coding DNA: TGCGCCAGCAGCCAAGATAAAGGGCTAGCGGGAGTTCGGCCCTACGAGCAGTACTTC. V and J are TRBV4-1 and TRBJ2-7; 10 positions agree with TRBD2. Germline-derived CDR1 and CDR2 are MGHRA and YSYEKL. Trimming at V came to 0 bases and at J to 2 bases, leaving 13 bases not matched to a gene. The CDR3 runs 19 residues.

This clone was observed once. The chain combines TRBV19 with TRBJ2-4; D may be TRBD1 (5 bases). CDR1 is LNHDA, CDR2 SQIVND, per germline (reference sequence). V lost 6 bases and J 1 base, leaving 13 bases between the germline ends. The length of the CDR3 is 15 residues. CDR3 bases: TGTGCCAGTAGCTCAGGGCCCGGGGCCAAAAACATTCAGTACTTC. Its protein product is CASSSGPGAKNIQYF.

The genes are TRBV2 and TRBJ1-2; TRBD1 is a possible D gene (6 bases). V shed 5 bases and J shed 4 bases, with 14 bases lying between them. The CDR3 covers 14 residues. The V gene's germline CDR1 is SNHLY and CDR2 FYNNEI. In DNA, the CDR3 is TGTGCCAGCAGTCTGGACAGTTTACTCTATGGCTACACCTTC. This translates into CASSLDSLLYGYTF.

Here the CDR3 DNA reads TGTGCCAGCAGTTTAGGGCCCACAGGGGATAGCAATCAGCCCCAGCATTTT. Amino acids: CASSLGPTGDSNQPQHF. This chain links TRBV28 with TRBJ1-5; 7 nucleotides match TRBD1. The germline gives CDR1 MDHEN, CDR2 SYDVKM. V gave up 2 bases and J gave up 0 bases; unmatched junction bases: 7. There are 17 residues in the CDR3.

V and J are TRBV5-8 and TRBJ2-5; D gene uncertain. V lost 4 bases and J lost 0, with 16 bases in between. This CDR3 region has 16 residues. In germline, CDR1 is SGHTS, CDR2 YDEGEE. The CDR3: CASSPVSFRYQETQYF. The DNA for the CDR3 is TGTGCCAGCAGCCCCGTTTCCTTTAGGTACCAAGAGACCCAGTACTTC.

The J gene is TRBJ2-3, the V gene TRBV28; 8 bases agree with TRBD2. The junction had 16 bases not matched to a gene; V was cut back by 7 bases and J by 4 bases. This CDR3 contains 17 residues. Germline CDR1 reads MDHEN; CDR2 reads SYDVKM. CDR3 sequence (DNA): TGTGCCAGCAAGACCCCTACCGGGACTAGTAACGCAGATACGCAGTATTTT. It specifies CASKTPTGTSNADTQYF.

The chain links TRBV30 to TRBJ2-7; 7 positions agree with TRBD1. After removal of 4 bases from V and 6 bases from J, the junction contained 12 bases not matched to a gene. The CDR3 is 14 amino acids. Germline V lookup: CDR1 GTSNPN, CDR2 SVGIG (reference sequence). The CDR3 sequence is CAWTKPGQNCEQYF. Here the CDR3 DNA reads TGTGCCTGGACCAAACCGGGACAGAACTGCGAGCAGTACTTC.

The J gene is TRBJ2-5, the V gene TRBV5-1; the match to TRBD2 covers 7 bases. V shed 3 bases, J shed 5 bases, and the junction held 16 bases outside the gene matches. The CDR3 extends over 17 amino acids. From germline, CDR1 is SGHRS and CDR2 YFSETQ. CDR3 coding DNA: TGCGCCAGCAGCTCTCCCAGCGGGGCGGGAGCCATCGAGACCCAGTACTTC. It encodes CASSSPSGAGAIETQYF.

This CDR3 is CASSLKTSLNEQFF. The CDR3 nucleotides are TGTGCCAGCAGTTTAAAGACTAGCCTCAATGAGCAGTTCTTC. This chain uses TRBV27 with TRBJ2-1; 7 bases are a match to TRBD2. CDR3 length: 14 residues. V trimming: 2 bases; J trimming: 6 bases; junction bases outside the gene matches: 4. From germline, CDR1 is MNHEY and CDR2 SMNVEV (reference sequence).

This rearrangement joins TRBV9 to TRBJ1-5; a weak D match, TRBD1 (5 bases). Between the trimmed V and J ends, which lost 4 bases and 3 bases, there was a span of 11 bases. From germline, CDR1 is SGDLS and CDR2 YYNGEE. The CDR3 length is 14 residues. Here the CDR3 reads CASSPGTVNQPQHF. In DNA form, the CDR3 reads TGTGCCAGCAGCCCCGGGACGGTCAATCAGCCCCAGCATTTT.

The rearrangement links TRBV11-3 to TRBJ2-7; D tentatively fits TRBD1 or TRBD2 (6 bases each). There are 15 residues in the CDR3. The germline V and J ends were trimmed by 0 bases and 5 bases, with 14 bases remaining between them. In germline, CDR1 is SGHNT, CDR2 YENEEA. The chain's CDR3 is CASSLDPSRGHEQYF. CDR3 DNA: TGTGCCAGCAGCTTAGATCCTTCCCGGGGGCACGAGCAGTACTTC.

This sequence joins TRBV11-2 and TRBJ2-5, with 7 bases fitting TRBD1. Germline trimming cut 1 base from V and 5 bases from J; bases unmatched to any gene: 4. The CDR3 runs to 14 residues. Per the germline V gene, CDR1 is SGHAT and CDR2 is FQNNGV. The CDR3 DNA reads TGTGCCAGCAGCTTAGGACAGGGATATGAGACCCAGTACTTC. It encodes CASSLGQGYETQYF.

The rearrangement joins TRBV19 to TRBJ1-2; 7 bases fit TRBD1. This CDR3 has 14 amino acids. Germline trimming cut 6 bases from V and 4 bases from J; bases unmatched to any gene: 8. Germline CDR1 and CDR2: LNHDA and SQIVND (reference sequence). Written as DNA, the CDR3 is TGTGCCAGTAGCCCTCAGGGGGTTGGCTATGGCTACACCTTC. Amino acids: CASSPQGVGYGYTF.

The V call is TRBV6-5, the J call TRBJ1-2; D is possibly TRBD1 (5 bases). Germline assignment: CDR1 MNHEY and CDR2 SVGAGI. V shed 5 bases and J shed 8 bases, with 18 bases lying between them. This CDR3 has 14 amino acids. The CDR3 protein is CASSLDAGLGGYTF. The CDR3 DNA reads TGTGCCAGCAGTCTTGACGCGGGACTGGGGGGCTACACCTTC.

This chain uses TRBV18 with TRBJ1-2; 10 bases fit TRBD1. Germline lookup yields CDR1 KGHSH and CDR2 LQKENI. Trimming took 2 bases from V and 6 from J; bases not matched to a gene: 6. CDR3 length equals 15 residues. As DNA, the CDR3 is TGTGCCAGCTCACCAAGCGGGACAGGGGTCGATGGCTACACCTTC. Its protein is CASSPSGTGVDGYTF. The full variable domain, rest sourced from reference TRBV18 and TRBJ1-2, is NAGVMQNPRHLVRRRGQEARLRCSPMKGHSHVYWYRQLPEEGLKFMVYLQKENIIDESGMPKERFSAEFPKEGPSILRIQQVVRGDSAAYFCASSPSGTGVDGYTFGSGTRLTVV.

This clone was counted only a few times. The rearrangement uses TRBV28 and TRBJ1-2; D perhaps matches TRBD1 (6 bases). The germline V and J ends were trimmed by 5 bases and 5 bases, with 12 bases remaining between them. CDR3 size: 13 residues. Germline CDR1 is MDHEN and CDR2 is SYDVKM. CDR3 residues: CASSPDRSYGYTF. The DNA for the CDR3 is TGTGCCAGCAGTCCGGACAGAAGTTATGGCTACACCTTC.

This chain uses TRBV19 with TRBJ1-2; D is uncertain. V was cut by 7 bases and J by 3 bases, with 6 bases left in between. CDR1 and CDR2 from the germline V gene are LNHDA and SQIVND (reference sequence). The CDR3 is 11 amino acids. The CDR3, as DNA: TGTGCCAGTACATCAGACTATGGCTACACCTTC. Amino acid sequence: CASTSDYGYTF. Combining the CDR3 with reference TRBV19 and TRBJ1-2 gives the whole variable domain DGGITQSPKYLFRKEGQNVTLSCEQNLNHDAMYWYRQDPGQGLRLIYYSQIVNDFQKGDIAEGYSVSREKKESFPLTVTSAQKNPTAFYLCASTSDYGYTFGSGTRLTVV.